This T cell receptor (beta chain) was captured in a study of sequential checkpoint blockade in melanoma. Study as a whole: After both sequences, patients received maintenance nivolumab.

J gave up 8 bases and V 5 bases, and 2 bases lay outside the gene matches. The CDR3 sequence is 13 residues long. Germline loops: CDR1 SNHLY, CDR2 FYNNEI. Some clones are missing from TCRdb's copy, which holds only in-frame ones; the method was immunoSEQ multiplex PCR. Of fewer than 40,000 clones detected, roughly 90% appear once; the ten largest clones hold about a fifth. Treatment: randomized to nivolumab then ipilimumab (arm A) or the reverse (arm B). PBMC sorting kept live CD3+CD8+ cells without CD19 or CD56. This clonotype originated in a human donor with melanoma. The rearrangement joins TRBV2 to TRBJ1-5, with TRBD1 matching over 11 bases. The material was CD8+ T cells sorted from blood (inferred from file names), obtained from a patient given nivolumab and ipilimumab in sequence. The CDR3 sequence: CASSSGQGEPQHF. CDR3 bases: TGTGCCAGCAGTTCGGGACAGGGGGAGCCCCAGCATTTT.